This record covers a single T cell receptor beta chain. The antigen is undetermined. The CDR3 consists of 12 residues. Per germline, CDR1 MNHEY and CDR2 SVGEGT. V was trimmed by 6 bases and J by 8 bases, leaving 13 bases between them. Sample-barcoded 5' priming and a J-beta primer mix drove a second PCR of roughly 6 to 12 cycles. Template switching added a 12-random-nucleotide identifier to every cDNA molecule. TCRdb reprocessed the 5' RACE reads with MiXCR, giving one entry per CDR3 protein. The table records around 600,000 distinct CDR3 sequences, 45% to 55% of them present only once. This specimen belongs to a study of blood T cells in healthy people across ages. Donors each provided roughly 10 milliliters of peripheral blood. Findings and caveats of the study: Researchers judged that diversity estimates from one million T cells fell short of true values. PBMCs that were unsorted prevented a conclusive naive versus antigen-experienced comparison.

Material for sequencing was blood. The source of this sequence is a man older than 75 in good health. The chain links TRBV6-2 or TRBV6-3 to TRBJ1-2; D call uncertain. The CDR3: CASRSYTNGYTF. The CDR3 coding sequence is TGTGCCAGCAGGAGCTATACCAACGGCTACACCTTC.